A selection of T cell receptor beta chains follows, all from one sample in a study of CD8 T cells in Susac syndrome. In TCRdb, the immunoSEQ multiplex PCR reads were re-called with MiXCR into one record per CDR3 protein. The table includes about 430,000 distinct CDR3 sequences, more than 80% detected once. The sample was CD8+ T cells from PBMCs. The receptors stem from a human donor with multiple sclerosis. Each CDR3 is given without its conserved first and last residue. Each record gives: V gene, J gene, CDR3 protein.

TRBV6-2/TRBV6-3	TRBJ2-7	ASSYLSGSSYEQY
TRBV7-9	TRBJ2-5	ASSLASTGETQY
TRBV18	TRBJ1-5	ASSPVSLAGNQPQH
TRBV2	TRBJ2-7	ANRDGVSYEQY
TRBV19	TRBJ2-7	ASSWGQGLTYEQY
TRBV12-3/TRBV12-4	TRBJ1-4	ASSFFGGTNEKLF
TRBV7-9	TRBJ1-5	ASSSITSNQPQH
TRBV7-6	TRBJ1-1	ASSLDQGAKLEAF
TRBV5-1	TRBJ1-2	ASSLHDSQNYGYT
TRBV20-1	TRBJ2-7	SANPLGSYEQY
TRBV27	TRBJ2-3	ASSLAGGPTVTDTQY
TRBV7-6	TRBJ2-1	ASSFTGPYNEQF
TRBV19	TRBJ2-7	ASSPGGISEQY
TRBV7-9	TRBJ2-7	ASSRDGYEQY
TRBV4-1	TRBJ2-7	ASSQESGYSSYEQY
TRBV5-4	TRBJ2-7	ASGTGLEQY
TRBV27	TRBJ2-1	ASRDDRDAGYNEQF
TRBV3-1	TRBJ1-5	ASSQANGVEPQH
TRBV27	TRBJ2-2	ASSFSPSGTGELF
TRBV20-1	TRBJ2-1	SASPRLLHEQF
TRBV14	TRBJ1-2	ASSQDTSRGYT
TRBV7-2	TRBJ1-3	ASSLDSPGNTIY
TRBV19	TRBJ2-7	ASSSGTGGPYEQY
TRBV29-1	TRBJ2-4	SVRTGRIAKNIQY
TRBV19	TRBJ1-1	ASARGNTEAF
TRBV6-1	TRBJ2-7	ASSPTSGTYEQY
TRBV2	TRBJ1-1	ASSETMGNTEAF
TRBV5-5	TRBJ2-1	ASSLVPGGGSYNEQF
TRBV7-6	TRBJ2-3	ASSLAGRAPLTDTQY
TRBV7-3	TRBJ2-1	ASSYDGYSSYNEQF
TRBV12-3/TRBV12-4	TRBJ1-1	ASSQGKNTEAF